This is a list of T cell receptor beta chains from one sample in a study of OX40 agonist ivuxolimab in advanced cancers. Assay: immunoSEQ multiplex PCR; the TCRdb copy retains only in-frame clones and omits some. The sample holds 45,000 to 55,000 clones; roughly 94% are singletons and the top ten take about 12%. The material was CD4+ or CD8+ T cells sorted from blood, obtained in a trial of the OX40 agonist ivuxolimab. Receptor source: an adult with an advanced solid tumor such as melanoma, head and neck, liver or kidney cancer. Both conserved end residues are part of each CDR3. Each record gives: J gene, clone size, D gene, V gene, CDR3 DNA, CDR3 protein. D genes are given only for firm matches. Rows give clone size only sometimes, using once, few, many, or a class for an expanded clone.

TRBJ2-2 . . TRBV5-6 TGTGCCAGCACCTACGGCTCCGGGGGGCGAAACACCGGGGAGCTGTTTTTT CASTYGSGGRNTGELFF
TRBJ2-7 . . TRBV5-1 TGCGCCAGCAGCACAATGGGGCAGCAAGCCTCCTACGAGCAGTACTTC CASSTMGQQASYEQYF
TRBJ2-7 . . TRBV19 TGTGCCAGTAGTTCCTTACCGGCCTCCGAGCAGTACTTC CASSSLPASEQYF
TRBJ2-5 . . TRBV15 TGTGCCACCAGCAGACGAGGGGGGACAGCTCAAGAGACCCAGTACTTC CATSRRGGTAQETQYF
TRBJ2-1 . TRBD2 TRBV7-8 TGTGCCAGCAGCTTAGGGCGGGAGTACAATGAGCAGTTCTTC CASSLGREYNEQFF
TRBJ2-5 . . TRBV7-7 TGTGCTAGCAGCTTATACGGGGAGTCGGGAGAGACCCAGTACTTC CASSLYGESGETQYF
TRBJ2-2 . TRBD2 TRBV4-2 TGTGCCAGCAGCCAAGATCTATGGGCGCGAACTAGCGGGGGAATACCGGTGGGAGAGCTGTTTTTT CASSQDLWARTSGGIPVGELFF
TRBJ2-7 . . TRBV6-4 TGTGCCAGCAGTGAGGGGCATGCCTACGTCGAGCAGTACTTC CASSEGHAYVEQYF
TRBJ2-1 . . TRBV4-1 TGCGCCAGCAGCCCCCGGGAGAGCTCCTACAATGAGCAGTTCTTC CASSPRESSYNEQFF
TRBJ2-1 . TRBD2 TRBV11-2 TGTGCCAGCAGCCCCCTAGCGGGAGGTGGAAATGAGCAGTTCTTC CASSPLAGGGNEQFF
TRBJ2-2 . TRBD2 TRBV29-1 TGCAGCGTTGCGACTAGCGTGAACACCGGGGAGCTGTTTTTT CSVATSVNTGELFF
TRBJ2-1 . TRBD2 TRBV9 TGTGCCAGCAGCGTAGGAGCAGGTAGCGGGTTAAATAATGAGCAGTTCTTC CASSVGAGSGLNNEQFF
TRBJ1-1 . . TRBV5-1 TGCGCCAGCAGCCAGATGAGTCCCTCTGGGGGGGGATTCACTGAAGCTTTCTTT CASSQMSPSGGGFTEAFF
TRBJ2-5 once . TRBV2 TGTGCCAGATACAGGGCCCAAGAGACCCAGTACTTC CARYRAQETQYF
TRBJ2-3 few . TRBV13 TGTGCCAGCAGCTTAGAGGATGATGGCACAGATACGCAGTATTTT CASSLEDDGTDTQYF
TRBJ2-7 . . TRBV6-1 TGTGCCAGCAGTGAGTTAGGGACCTACTTCTCCTACGAGCAGTACTTC CASSELGTYFSYEQYF
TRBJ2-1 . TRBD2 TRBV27 TGTGCCAGCAGGCCGGGACTAGCAGGCAATGAGCAGTTCTTC CASRPGLAGNEQFF
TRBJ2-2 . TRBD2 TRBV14 TGTGCCAGCAGCCAAGAAGCGCTAGCGGGAGCGTTGTACACCGGGGAGCTGTTTTTT CASSQEALAGALYTGELFF